The 9 T cell receptor beta chains below were found in one sample sequenced in a study of blood T cell repertoires in COVID-19. Measured with immunoSEQ multiplex PCR; TCRdb has only the in-frame clones, and not every one. Seen here are about 160,000 clones, around 93% observed once, and the top ten hold roughly 4.5%. The sequenced sample consisted of peripheral blood. The receptors were gathered from a woman in her fifties or sixties with acute or convalescent COVID-19.

The gene calls are TRBV24-1 and TRBJ1-1, with D unclear. The CDR3 totals 15 residues. The V end lost 3 bases, the J end lost 2 bases, and 12 bases lay between the germline ends. Germline V gene data show CDR1 as KGHDR and CDR2 as SFDVKD. CDR3 protein: CATSDPSGENTEAFF. CDR3 nucleotide sequence: TGTGCCACCAGTGATCCCTCGGGAGAAAACACTGAAGCTTTCTTT.

The chain is built from TRBV11-2 and TRBJ2-7; TRBD1 matches at 12 bases. The CDR3 totals 16 residues. Germline lookup yields CDR1 SGHAT and CDR2 FQNNGV. Trimming cost V 3 bases and J 3 bases; bases outside gene matches: 6. CDR3: CASSFSGTGGFYEQYF. CDR3 in DNA: TGTGCCAGCAGCTTCTCCGGGACAGGGGGCTTCTACGAGCAGTACTTC. Variable domain in full (rest from reference TRBV11-2 and TRBJ2-7): EAGVAQSPRYKIIEKRQSVAFWCNPISGHATLYWYQQILGQGPKLLIQFQNNGVVDDSQLPKDRFSAERLKGVDSTLKIQPAKLEDSAVYLCASSFSGTGGFYEQYFGPGTRLTVT.

This chain uses TRBV7-2 with TRBJ1-6, with a possible D match to TRBD1 (5 bases). The germline gives CDR1 SGHTA, CDR2 FQGNSA. CDR3 length: 15 amino acids. The V end was cut by 5 bases, the J end by 7 bases, with 15 bases between. This CDR3 is CASSLEAGFNSPLHF. The CDR3 DNA follows: TGTGCCAGCAGCCTCGAGGCAGGGTTCAATTCACCCCTCCACTTT.

This clone came up once. This chain uses TRBV28 with TRBJ2-6; 10 positions agree with TRBD1. Trimming removed 6 bases from V and 0 bases from J; junction bases left unmatched: 2. CDR1 and CDR2 from the germline V gene are MDHEN and SYDVKM. This CDR3 has 16 amino acids. DNA of the CDR3: TGTGCCAGCAGGACAGGGGGCCCCTCTGGGGCCAACGTCCTGACTTTC. Encoded protein: CASRTGGPSGANVLTF.

J is TRBJ1-6 and V is TRBV28; 9 bases align to TRBD1. The CDR3 spans 15 residues. The trim removed 6 bases at V and 5 bases at J, leaving 5 bases unmatched. From germline, CDR1 is MDHEN and CDR2 SYDVKM. The CDR3 reads CASSTGQGNNSPLHF. The CDR3 DNA sequence: TGTGCCAGCAGCACGGGACAGGGAAATAATTCACCCCTCCACTTT.

This chain uses TRBV4-1 with TRBJ2-7; the D gene is possibly TRBD1 (5 bases). V dropped 0 bases and J dropped 0 bases, with 18 bases sitting between them. In germline, CDR1 is MGHRA, CDR2 YSYEKL. CDR3 length equals 18 residues. The CDR3 DNA reads TGCGCCAGCAGCCAAGATCAGCTTTGGGGCCGCAGCTCCTACGAGCAGTACTTC. Translation gives CASSQDQLWGRSSYEQYF.

The rearrangement joins TRBV6-2 or TRBV6-3 to TRBJ1-1; no definite D call. Germline CDR1 reads MNHEY; CDR2 reads SVGEGT. The CDR3 length is 13 residues. Between the trimmed V and J ends, which lost 4 bases and 5 bases, there was a span of 11 bases. CDR3 nucleotide sequence: TGTGCCAGCAGTTTCCCCGGAGGGACTGAAGCTTTCTTT. This encodes CASSFPGGTEAFF.

This rearrangement joins TRBV7-2 to TRBJ2-7, with TRBD1 identical over 7 bases. Trimming took 4 bases from V and 5 from J; bases not matched to a gene: 8. The CDR3 has 14 amino acids. From germline, CDR1 is SGHTA and CDR2 FQGNSA. For the CDR3, the DNA is TGTGCCAGCAGCTCCAGACAGGGTTGGGACGAGCAGTACTTC. Its translation is CASSSRQGWDEQYF.

This clone was counted a few times. The CDR3 DNA reads as TGTGCCTGGAATATACAGGGAGAATTTTCACCCCTCCACTTT. Amino acid sequence: CAWNIQGEFSPLHF. The chain joins TRBV30 to TRBJ1-6; tentative D call: TRBD1 (6 bases). Trimming stripped 4 bases from V and 9 bases from J, with 16 bases between. CDR3 length: 14 amino acids. Germline assignment: CDR1 GTSNPN and CDR2 SVGIG (reference sequence). The whole variable domain, filled in from reference TRBV30 and TRBJ1-6, reads SQTIHQWPATLVQPVGSPLSLECTVEGTSNPNLYWYRQAAGRGLQLLFYSVGIGQISSEVPQNLSASRPQDRQFILSSKKLLLSDSGFYLCAWNIQGEFSPLHFGNGTRLTVT.